The clone carrying this TCR beta chain has a single count. A read error is likely, as this CDR3 ends without the conserved phenylalanine or tryptophan. The germline CDR1 and CDR2 sequences are MNHEY and SVGAGI. The CDR3 length is 15 residues. The template was RNA from unsorted bulk tissue. This non-tumor lung sample came from over 3 cm beyond the tumor edge. TCRbeta libraries were built with three rounds of nested PCR, modified from ARM-PCR. TCRdb re-analysed the multiplex PCR reads in MiXCR, keeping a single row per CDR3 protein. This table has fewer than 100,000 distinct CDR3 sequences, roughly 80% appearing once. This sample stems from a study of tumor and adjacent non-tumor tissue in lung cancer.

The origin of this receptor is a man aged 60-69 years with non-small cell lung cancer. The chain joins TRBV6-5 to TRBJ1-5; maybe TRBD1 (6 bases). The sequenced sample was distant non-tumor lung tissue. The CDR3 DNA reads TGTGCCAGCAGTTACCTACAGGGAAGCAATGAGCCACAGCATTCT. Amino acid sequence: CASSYLQGSNEPQHS.